Below are 31 T cell receptor beta chains sequenced from a single sample in a study of blood T cell repertoires in COVID-19. Assay: immunoSEQ multiplex PCR; the TCRdb copy retains only in-frame clones and omits some. The sample yields approximately 290,000 clones, roughly 90% seen once. The sample was peripheral blood. The receptors shown here come from a man aged 25-40 years with acute or convalescent COVID-19.

The rearrangement uses TRBV6-5 and TRBJ1-1, with D perhaps matching TRBD1 (6 bases). Trimming took 4 bases from V and 0 from J, leaving 12 bases between them. The V gene's germline CDR1 is MNHEY and CDR2 SVGAGI. This CDR3 has 15 amino acids. CDR3 residues: CASSLYRAMNTEAFF. DNA of the CDR3: TGTGCCAGCAGTTTATACAGGGCCATGAACACTGAAGCTTTCTTT.

The chain has TRBV7-2 and TRBJ2-1, with D possibly matching TRBD1 (5 bases). CDR3 length: 12 amino acids. With 1 base removed from V and 15 bases from J, the gap between germline ends came to 13 bases. Germline lookup yields CDR1 SGHTA and CDR2 FQGNSA. The CDR3 sequence is CASSLVGLDLFF. CDR3 nucleotide sequence: TGTGCCAGCAGCTTAGTGGGGCTCGACCTGTTCTTC.

This chain connects TRBV4-1 to TRBJ1-1; 10 bases agree with TRBD1. Trimming cost V 0 bases and J 8 bases; bases outside gene matches: 6. The CDR3 consists of 15 residues. The germline CDR1 and CDR2 sequences are MGHRA and YSYEKL. The CDR3 DNA follows: TGCGCCAGCAGCCAAGATGGACAGGGGGGACAGGAAGCTTTCTTT. Amino acids: CASSQDGQGGQEAFF.

The J gene is TRBJ1-1, the V gene TRBV2; the D gene is possibly TRBD1 (6 bases). Deletions cut 7 bases from V and 0 bases from J, with 9 bases between. The CDR3 is made up of 13 amino acids. Per the germline V gene, CDR1 is SNHLY and CDR2 is FYNNEI. CDR3 sequence: CASTGQMNTEAFF. Written as DNA, the CDR3 is TGTGCCAGCACCGGACAGATGAACACTGAAGCTTTCTTT.

This clone appeared many times. The chain couples TRBV6-5 to TRBJ2-1; D is possibly TRBD1 (6 bases). Trimming took off 6 bases at V and 9 bases at J, with 15 bases between the two ends. CDR1 MNHEY and CDR2 SVGAGI come from the germline V gene. This CDR3 comprises 13 residues. CDR3 sequence reads: CASSQIQGPEQFF. CDR3 nucleotide sequence: TGTGCCAGCAGCCAGATCCAGGGGCCTGAGCAGTTCTTC.

The CDR3 DNA follows: TGTGCCAGTAGTATTGGACAGGGGATCAGCTATGGCTACACCTTC. Translating it yields CASSIGQGISYGYTF. The chain has TRBV19 and TRBJ1-2; 9 bases fit TRBD1. V lost 3 bases to trimming and J lost 4 bases; unmatched junction nucleotides: 6. Per the germline V gene, CDR1 is LNHDA and CDR2 is SQIVND (reference sequence). This CDR3 comprises 15 residues.

The chain links TRBV7-3 to TRBJ2-2; 8 bases line up with TRBD1. The CDR3 extends over 15 amino acids. The V segment lost 5 bases and the J segment 4 bases; nucleotides outside the gene matches: 6. From germline, CDR1 is SGHTA and CDR2 FQGTGA. The CDR3: CASSRTGSITGELFF. As DNA, the CDR3 is TGTGCCAGCAGCCGGACAGGGTCGATCACCGGGGAGCTGTTTTTT.

Here the CDR3 DNA reads TGTGCCAGCAGTGAAGGACGGACAGATTTCCTCAGCTCCTATAATTCACCCCTCCACTTT. This gives the protein CASSEGRTDFLSSYNSPLHF. The J gene is TRBJ1-6, the V gene TRBV2, with D maybe TRBD1 (6 bases). Germline V lookup: CDR1 SNHLY, CDR2 FYNNEI. The length of the CDR3 is 20 residues. V lost 1 base, J lost 0 bases, and 19 bases lay in between.

This clone was recorded a few times. This chain links TRBV6-6 with TRBJ1-5; 8 nucleotides agree with TRBD1. After removal of 8 bases from V and 5 bases from J, the junction contained 5 bases not matched to a gene. Germline V lookup: CDR1 MNHNY, CDR2 SVGAGI (reference sequence). The CDR3 consists of 13 residues. The CDR3 DNA reads TGTGCCAGCTGTGACAGGGGTTATCAGCCCCAGCATTTT. It specifies CASCDRGYQPQHF.

The CDR3 sequence is CASTSGPPGGTLHF. The CDR3 nucleotides read TGTGCCAGCACCTCGGGACCACCCGGAGGGACCCTCCACTTT. The rearrangement joins TRBV6-5 to TRBJ1-6, with a possible D match to TRBD1 (5 bases). This CDR3 is 14 amino acids long. Per the germline V gene, CDR1 is MNHEY and CDR2 is SVGAGI. Trimming took off 7 bases at V and 14 bases at J, with 21 bases between the two ends.

This clone was seen a handful of times. V and J are TRBV5-1 and TRBJ1-2, with D possibly being TRBD1 (5 bases). CDR3 length equals 14 residues. The germline gives CDR1 SGHRS, CDR2 YFSETQ. Trimming shortened V by 1 base and J by 6 bases, and 13 bases separated the two germline ends. The CDR3 region has the DNA TGCGCCAGCAGCTTGTCCCAGGGATTTAATGGCTACACCTTC. This sequence encodes CASSLSQGFNGYTF.

The J gene is TRBJ1-1, the V gene TRBV5-6; D gene unclear. Germline CDR1 is SGHDT and CDR2 is YYEEEE. Trimming took 2 bases from V and 0 from J, leaving 8 bases between them. This CDR3 spans 14 amino acids. CDR3 sequence reads: CASSFRGLNTEAFF. In DNA form, the CDR3 reads TGTGCCAGCAGCTTTCGAGGCCTGAACACTGAAGCTTTCTTT.

This sequence joins TRBV28 and TRBJ1-1, with TRBD1 identical over 8 bases. The trim removed 5 bases at V and 0 bases at J, leaving 2 bases unmatched. Germline CDR1 reads MDHEN; CDR2 reads SYDVKM. CDR3 length: 14 residues. The CDR3 nucleotides are TGTGCCAGCAGTCAGGACAGGGTGAACACTGAAGCTTTCTTT. Amino acids: CASSQDRVNTEAFF.

The gene calls are TRBV11-1 and TRBJ2-1; weak D call: TRBD1 (5 bases). The CDR3 length is 15 residues. Trimming took off 3 bases at V and 7 bases at J, with 16 bases between the two ends. CDR1 and CDR2 (germline): SGHAT, FQDESV (reference sequence). Written as DNA, the CDR3 is TGTGCCAGCAGCTTTAGAAGACAGTTTTTGAATGAGCAGTTCTTC. Amino acid sequence: CASSFRRQFLNEQFF.

The rearrangement links TRBV10-2 to TRBJ2-7; 7 nucleotides match TRBD1. The CDR3 spans 15 residues. CDR1 WSHSY and CDR2 SAAADI come from the germline V gene. The V and J ends lost 6 bases and 1 base, in that order; junction bases with no gene match: 9. Here the CDR3 DNA reads TGCGCCAGCAGCGGACAGGAACGCGCGTCCTACGAGCAGTACTTC. Its translation is CASSGQERASYEQYF.

V is TRBV5-6 and J is TRBJ1-2; TRBD1 is a possible D gene (5 bases). CDR3 length equals 16 residues. V lost 4 bases, J lost 2 bases, and 18 bases lay in between. CDR1 is SGHDT, CDR2 YYEEEE, per germline. The CDR3 protein is CASSPIGQGMNYGYTF. CDR3 DNA sequence: TGTGCCAGCAGCCCGATCGGACAAGGAATGAACTATGGCTACACCTTC.

The chain recombines TRBV28 with TRBJ2-7, with 8 bases identical to TRBD1. CDR1 is MDHEN, CDR2 SYDVKM, per germline. The junction had 7 bases not matched to a gene; V was cut back by 10 bases and J by 2 bases. The CDR3 extends over 13 amino acids. CDR3 DNA: TGTGCCACCATCCGGGACAGGCCCTACGAGCAGTACTTC. Amino acid sequence: CATIRDRPYEQYF.

This clone was counted between two and nine times. The chain links TRBV30 to TRBJ2-7, with a possible D match to TRBD2 (6 bases). This CDR3 has 12 residues. Trimming took 3 bases from V and 6 from J, leaving 12 bases between them. Germline CDR1 reads GTSNPN; CDR2 reads SVGIG (reference sequence). The CDR3: CAWSGTGGEQYF. In nucleotides, the CDR3 is TGTGCCTGGAGCGGAACCGGGGGCGAGCAGTACTTC.

The chain uses TRBV6-4 and TRBJ2-1; 10 positions agree with TRBD1. Germline CDR1 and CDR2: MRHNA and SNTAGT. J was trimmed by 10 bases and V by 6 bases; bases with no gene match: 6. CDR3 size: 13 residues. CDR3 loop: CASRGQGHVEQFF. The CDR3 DNA sequence: TGTGCCAGCAGGGGACAGGGGCATGTGGAGCAGTTCTTC.

This chain uses TRBV9 with TRBJ2-7; TRBD1 might be the D (6 bases). The germline V and J ends were trimmed by 0 bases and 2 bases, with 9 bases remaining between them. Germline CDR1 and CDR2: SGDLS and YYNGEE. The CDR3 loop spans 14 amino acids. The CDR3 loop reads CASSVEGDTYEQYF. The CDR3 DNA follows: TGTGCCAGCAGCGTAGAGGGGGACACCTACGAGCAGTACTTC.

The chain has TRBV6-5 and TRBJ2-2; 7 nucleotides align to TRBD2. CDR1 and CDR2 (germline): MNHEY, SVGAGI. CDR3 length: 15 amino acids. Unmatched junction bases numbered 6, after V lost 4 bases and J lost 4 bases. CDR3 nucleotides: TGTGCCAGCAGTTTTCGGACTAGTACCACCGGGGAGCTGTTTTTT. Encoded protein: CASSFRTSTTGELFF.

V gene TRBV4-1 combines with J gene TRBJ2-7, with D maybe TRBD1 (6 bases). Germline V gene data show CDR1 as MGHRA and CDR2 as YSYEKL. The V end lost 1 base, the J end lost 0 bases, and 13 bases lay between the germline ends. This CDR3 contains 16 residues. The CDR3 is CASSQAGQGLSYEQYF. DNA of the CDR3: TGCGCCAGCAGCCAAGCCGGGCAGGGGCTCTCCTACGAGCAGTACTTC.

V is TRBV30 and J is TRBJ2-3; TRBD2 aligns across 8 bases. This CDR3 is built from 15 residues. Germline V gives CDR1 GTSNPN, CDR2 SVGIG (reference sequence). Trimming at V came to 4 bases and at J to 4 bases, leaving 10 bases not matched to a gene. CDR3 DNA: TGTGCCTGGACCGTTCCGCTAGCGGGTCCAGATACGCAGTATTTT. Residues: CAWTVPLAGPDTQYF.

Here the CDR3 DNA reads TGCGCCAGCAGTCGGGAGGCCCGCGGGAGCTCCCCCGGGGAGCTGTTTTTT. The encoded protein is CASSREARGSSPGELFF. The V and J genes are TRBV5-1 and TRBJ2-2; 7 bases line up with TRBD2. The junction had 16 bases not matched to a gene; V was cut back by 5 bases and J by 6 bases. The CDR3 runs 17 residues. CDR1 is SGHRS and CDR2 is YFSETQ in the germline V gene.

This chain connects TRBV30 to TRBJ1-5; D possibly corresponds to TRBD1 (5 bases). Trimming shortened V by 4 bases and J by 2 bases, and 15 bases separated the two germline ends. The CDR3 spans 15 residues. Germline V gene sequence: CDR1 GTSNPN, CDR2 SVGIG (reference sequence). The CDR3 reads CAWKIPGTGNQPQHF. CDR3 bases: TGTGCCTGGAAAATCCCAGGGACTGGCAATCAGCCCCAGCATTTT.

This clone was counted once. Here the CDR3 reads CASSLGGQPGNTIYF. For the CDR3, the DNA is TGTGCCAGCAGCTTAGGCGGCCAGCCTGGAAACACCATATATTTT. This chain connects TRBV7-3 to TRBJ1-3; D gene ambiguous. The germline V gene encodes CDR1 SGHTA and CDR2 FQGTGA. The length of the CDR3 is 15 residues. V shed 2 bases and J shed 2 bases, with 10 bases lying between them. The full variable domain, its missing parts supplied by reference TRBV7-3 and TRBJ1-3, is GAGVSQTPSNKVTEKGKYVELRCDPISGHTALYWYRQSLGQGPEFLIYFQGTGAADDSGLPNDRFFAVRPEGSVSTLKIQRTERGDSAVYLCASSLGGQPGNTIYFGEGSWLTVV.

The chain recombines TRBV28 with TRBJ2-3; TRBD2 agrees at 14 bases. The CDR3 is 14 amino acids. J lost 5 bases, V lost 6 bases, and 1 base had no gene match. Germline V gives CDR1 MDHEN, CDR2 SYDVKM. The CDR3 region is CASSGTSGRDTQYF. As DNA, the CDR3 is TGTGCCAGCAGCGGGACTAGCGGGAGAGATACGCAGTATTTT.

This clone has just a few counts. The chain uses TRBV9 and TRBJ1-4, with 10 bases fitting TRBD1. The CDR3 extends over 17 amino acids. Germline V CDR1 and CDR2: SGDLS, YYNGEE. Trimming at V came to 3 bases and at J to 0 bases, leaving 5 bases not matched to a gene. In DNA form, the CDR3 reads TGTGCCAGCAGCGCCCGACAGGGGGCCGCAACTAATGAAAAACTGTTTTTT. It codes for CASSARQGAATNEKLFF.

The CDR3 loop reads CASSERQGNFYGYTF. The CDR3 DNA reads as TGTGCCAGTAGCGAGAGACAGGGGAACTTCTATGGCTACACCTTC. The chain uses TRBV19 and TRBJ1-2; 8 bases agree with TRBD1. Germline V CDR1 and CDR2: LNHDA, SQIVND (reference sequence). This CDR3 is 15 amino acids long. V shed 6 bases, J shed 4 bases, and the junction held 10 bases outside the gene matches. Filled out from reference TRBV19 and TRBJ1-2, the complete variable domain reads DGGITQSPKYLFRKEGQNVTLSCEQNLNHDAMYWYRQDPGQGLRLIYYSQIVNDFQKGDIAEGYSVSREKKESFPLTVTSAQKNPTAFYLCASSERQGNFYGYTFGSGTRLTVV.

The chain employs TRBV18 and TRBJ1-2, with a tentative D call TRBD1 (5 bases). Trimming took off 6 bases at V and 0 bases at J, with 14 bases between the two ends. This CDR3 comprises 15 residues. The germline CDR1 and CDR2 sequences are KGHSH and LQKENI. For the CDR3, the DNA is TGTGCCAGCTCCCCAGGGAGGGCTCCTAACTATGGCTACACCTTC. Amino acids: CASSPGRAPNYGYTF.

The rearrangement links TRBV10-3 to TRBJ2-7; D is uncertain. The CDR3 contains 11 residues. CDR1 and CDR2 (germline): ENHRY, SYGVKD. Trimming cost V 8 bases and J 3 bases, with 8 bases left between them. CDR3 sequence (DNA): TGTGCCATCTGGGCCGGCTACGAGCAGTACTTC. Encoded protein: CAIWAGYEQYF.